This T cell receptor beta chain was recovered during a study of shared T cell receptors in the human thymus. The assay was immunoSEQ multiplex PCR, and TCRdb's table has in-frame clones only and misses some. The sample yields 500,000 to 750,000 clones, roughly 90% seen once. The CDR3 covers 11 residues. The germline V gene has CDR1 SGHVS and CDR2 FNYEAQ. V lost 0 bases, J lost 7 bases, and 4 bases lay in between. These same records also appear under a second study, on human thymus T cells.

This TCR derives from a boy in the first two years of life with a congenital heart defect. The V call is TRBV7-6, the J call TRBJ2-7, with D unclear. The specimen sequenced was thymocytes. CDR3 in DNA: TGTGCCAGCAGCTTAGCCGGGGAGCAGTACTTC. Translation gives CASSLAGEQYF.